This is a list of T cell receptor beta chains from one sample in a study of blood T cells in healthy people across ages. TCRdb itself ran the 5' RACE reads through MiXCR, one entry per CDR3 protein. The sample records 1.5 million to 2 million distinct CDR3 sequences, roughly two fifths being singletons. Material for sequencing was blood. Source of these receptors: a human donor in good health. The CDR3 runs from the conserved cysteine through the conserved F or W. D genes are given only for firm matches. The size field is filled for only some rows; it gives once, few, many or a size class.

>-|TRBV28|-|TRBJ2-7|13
CASSFQQTYEQYF
TGTGCCAGCAGTTTTCAACAGACCTACGAGCAGTACTTC
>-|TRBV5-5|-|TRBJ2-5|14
CASNPMWGLETQYF
TGTGCCAGCAACCCAATGTGGGGACTAGAGACCCAGTACTTC
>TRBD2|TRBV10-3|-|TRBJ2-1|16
CAISPRLAGEYNEQFF
TGTGCCATCAGTCCAAGACTAGCGGGGGAATACAATGAGCAGTTCTTC
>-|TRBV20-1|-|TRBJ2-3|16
CSADGSARGASDTQYF
TGCAGTGCTGATGGGTCGGCGCGGGGAGCCTCAGATACGCAGTATTTT
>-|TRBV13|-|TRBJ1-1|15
CASSPTPSYGTEAFF
TGTGCCAGCAGCCCCACACCCTCATATGGGACTGAAGCTTTCTTT
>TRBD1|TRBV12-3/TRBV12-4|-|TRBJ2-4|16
CASSPQGGQGRNIQYF
TGTGCCAGCAGTCCCCAGGGGGGACAGGGGCGAAACATTCAGTACTTC
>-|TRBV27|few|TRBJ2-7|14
CASSRTEGAYEQYF
TGTGCCAGCAGCCGGACGGAGGGGGCCTACGAGCAGTACTTC
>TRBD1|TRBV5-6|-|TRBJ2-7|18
CASSPTLVGTGASYEQYF
TGTGCCAGCAGTCCAACGCTTGTCGGGACAGGGGCGTCCTACGAGCAGTACTTC
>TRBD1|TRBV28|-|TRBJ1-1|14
CASSRGTGFTEAFF
TGTGCCAGCAGTCGGGGGACAGGGTTCACTGAAGCTTTCTTT
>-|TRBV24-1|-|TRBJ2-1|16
CATSDPTGQFYDEQFF
TGTGCCACCAGTGATCCTACCGGACAGTTTTACGATGAGCAGTTCTTC
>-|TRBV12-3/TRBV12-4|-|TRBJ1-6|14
CASTKTESYSPLHF
TGTGCCAGCACTAAGACGGAAAGCTATTCACCCCTCCACTTT
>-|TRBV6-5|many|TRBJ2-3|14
CASSYSTSTDTQYF
TGTGCCAGCAGTTACTCGACTAGCACAGATACGCAGTATTTT
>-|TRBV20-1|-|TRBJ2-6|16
CSAREGRSSGANVLTF
TGCAGTGCTAGAGAGGGCAGGTCCTCTGGGGCCAACGTCCTGACTTTC
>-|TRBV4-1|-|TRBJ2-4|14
CASSQDNQASEQYF
TGCGCCAGCAGCCAAGATAATCAGGCCTCAGAGCAGTACTTC
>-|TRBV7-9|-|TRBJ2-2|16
CASSAVGGLNTGELFF
TGTGCCAGCAGCGCCGTAGGGGGGCTGAACACCGGGGAGTTGTTTTTT
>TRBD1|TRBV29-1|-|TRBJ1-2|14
CSGVTDRGNYGYTF
TGCAGTGGAGTCACGGACAGGGGAAACTATGGCTACACCTTC
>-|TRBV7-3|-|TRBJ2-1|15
CASSSSPSSFNEQFF
TGTGCCAGCAGCTCGTCGCCCAGCAGCTTCAATGAGCAGTTCTTC
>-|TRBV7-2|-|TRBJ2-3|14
CASSSREVPDTQYF
TGTGCCAGCAGCTCTCGAGAGGTCCCAGATACGCAGTATTTT
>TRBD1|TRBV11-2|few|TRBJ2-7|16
CASSLVRTGASYEQYF
TGTGCCAGCAGCTTAGTGCGGACAGGGGCATCCTACGAGCAGTACTTC
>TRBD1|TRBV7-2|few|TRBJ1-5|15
CASSRGQGEGQPQHF
TGTGCCAGCAGCCGAGGACAGGGAGAAGGTCAGCCCCAGCATTTT
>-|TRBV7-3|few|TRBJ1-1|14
CASSLFGQPTEAFF
TGTGCCAGCAGCTTATTCGGTCAGCCCACTGAAGCTTTCTTT
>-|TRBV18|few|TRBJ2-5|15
CASSPKDRDLDEQYF
TGTGCCAGCTCACCAAAAGACAGAGACTTAGATGAGCAGTACTTC